This TCR beta chain comes out of a study of CD8+CD57+ T cells in acquired aplastic anemia. For the study at large: Sorted CD4+ and CD8+ cells yielded DNA averaging around 3.2 ug.

On this clonotype: One junction end disagrees with the germline gene, perhaps due to a read error.

Patients included in sequencing had previously demonstrated CD8+CD57+ cell expansion by flow cytometry. The template used for profiling TCR beta VDJ and CDR3 was genomic DNA. TCRdb used MiXCR to reprocess the reads, holding one entry per CDR3 protein. The table has 150,000 to 200,000 distinct CDR3 sequences, 70% to 75% seen once. CDR3 length: 18 residues. CDR1 ENHRY and CDR2 SYGVKD come from the germline V gene. The specimen was sorted CD4+, CD8+, or CD8+CD57+ T cells (not recorded which) from PBMCs. The source of this sequence is a human donor with aplastic anemia. The V gene is TRBV10-3, the J gene TRBJ2-5; TRBD2 aligns across 8 bases. Here the CDR3 reads CASSEEGSGAGGYETQYF. The DNA of the CDR3 is TGTGCCAGCAGTGAAGAGGGCTCTGGGGCGGGGGGTTATGAGACCCAGTACTTC.